The 9 T cell receptor beta chains below all came from one sample that was sequenced in a study of cytomegalovirus exposure and HLA in healthy donors. 13 Jbeta primers and 60 Vbeta primers were used for the PCR. Generated by immunoSEQ multiplex PCR, the TCRdb table keeps only in-frame clones and is missing some. The sample comprises about 180,000 clones, 77% of which are singletons, and approximately 1.4% rests with the top ten. The sample comprised PBMCs. These receptors came from a young man in good health and CMV-seronegative.

This chain links TRBV6-9 with TRBJ1-1; D is uncertain. The CDR3 has 13 amino acids. CDR1 MNHGY and CDR2 SVAAGI come from the germline V gene. V dropped 5 bases and J dropped 6 bases, with 13 bases sitting between them. The CDR3 DNA sequence: TGTGCCAGCAGTGGGCATAATCCAGCTGAAGCTTTCTTT. It translates to CASSGHNPAEAFF.

V gene TRBV5-1 combines with J gene TRBJ2-5; the D gene is possibly TRBD2 (6 bases). This CDR3 has 16 amino acids. V lost 6 bases, J lost 4 bases, and 22 bases lay in between. Germline CDR1 SGHRS, CDR2 YFSETQ. The CDR3 sequence: CASTVGPGLGGETQYF. CDR3 coding DNA: TGCGCCAGCACCGTGGGGCCTGGGCTCGGGGGAGAGACCCAGTACTTC.

This chain joins TRBV11-2 and TRBJ2-7, with 12 bases aligning to TRBD2. The CDR3 is 15 residues long. Germline lookup yields CDR1 SGHAT and CDR2 FQNNGV. Losses at the gene ends were 4 bases for V and 3 bases for J; bases not matched to a gene: 4. CDR3: CASSWLAGGLYEQYF. The CDR3 DNA reads TGTGCCAGCAGCTGGCTAGCGGGGGGGCTCTACGAGCAGTACTTC.

V and J are TRBV7-2 and TRBJ2-5, with D tentatively TRBD1 (5 bases). Trimming stripped 1 base from V and 4 bases from J, with 10 bases between. Germline CDR1 is SGHTA and CDR2 is FQGNSA. CDR3 length: 14 amino acids. The CDR3 sequence: CASSLDATVETQYF. DNA for the CDR3: TGTGCCAGCAGCTTAGACGCGACAGTAGAGACCCAGTACTTC.

The rearrangement uses TRBV11-2 and TRBJ2-3, with a possible D match to TRBD2 (6 bases). The CDR3 consists of 14 residues. Germline V gene data show CDR1 as SGHAT and CDR2 as FQNNGV. V was trimmed by 4 bases and J by 3 bases, leaving 11 bases between them. CDR3 protein: CASSSRTITDTQYF. The CDR3 DNA is TGTGCCAGCAGCTCTCGGACTATTACAGATACGCAGTATTTT.

This chain joins TRBV7-9 and TRBJ2-7; 8 bases map to TRBD1. V gave up 5 bases and J gave up 3 bases; unmatched junction bases: 12. This CDR3 has 16 residues. Germline CDR1 and CDR2: SEHNR and FQNEAQ (reference sequence). In DNA, the CDR3 is TGTGCCAGCAGCACCCGGACAGGGACACTCTACTACGAGCAGTACTTC. This sequence encodes CASSTRTGTLYYEQYF.

The CDR3 DNA is TGTGCCAGCAGTGAAGCCGAGAACACTGAAGCTTTCTTT. It encodes CASSEAENTEAFF. The chain uses TRBV6-5 and TRBJ1-1; no definite D call. Germline V gene data show CDR1 as MNHEY and CDR2 as SVGAGI. V shed 5 bases and J shed 1 base, with 8 bases lying between them. This CDR3 is built from 13 residues.

V usage is TRBV19 and J usage is TRBJ1-2; D perhaps matches TRBD1 (5 bases). The germline V gene has CDR1 LNHDA and CDR2 SQIVND (reference sequence). Trimming removed 6 bases at V and 4 bases at J, with 15 bases between. The CDR3 contains 14 residues. The CDR3 loop reads CASSPRRASYGYTF. The CDR3, as DNA: TGTGCCAGTAGCCCCCGCAGGGCTTCCTATGGCTACACCTTC. The full variable domain, rest sourced from reference TRBV19 and TRBJ1-2, is DGGITQSPKYLFRKEGQNVTLSCEQNLNHDAMYWYRQDPGQGLRLIYYSQIVNDFQKGDIAEGYSVSREKKESFPLTVTSAQKNPTAFYLCASSPRRASYGYTFGSGTRLTVV.

The rearrangement links TRBV15 to TRBJ2-4; 10 nucleotides match TRBD2. The CDR3 has 14 amino acids. V lost 2 bases to trimming and J lost 15 bases; unmatched junction nucleotides: 10. CDR1 and CDR2 (germline): LNHNV, YYDKDF (reference sequence). CDR3 DNA sequence: TGTGCCACCAGCAGAACGAATGGAGCGGGGGGGGTGTACTTC. It specifies CATSRTNGAGGVYF.